The 13 T cell receptor beta chains reported below all come from one sample, sequenced in a study of regulatory T cells in long-lasting Graves disease. CDR3-region Arm-PCR and iRepertoire HTBI primers produced the TCR beta libraries. One entry per CDR3 protein results from TCRdb running MiXCR on the multiplex PCR reads. The repertoire consists of roughly 500,000 distinct CDR3 sequences, with around 12% occurring once and the leading ten covering over 7%. Time point described: newly diagnosed GD, antithyroid drugs for less than 3 months. Extracted PBMC RNA gave rise to the TCR library. Separately, the same data were catalogued under a study of T cells in Graves' hyperthyroidism and ophthalmopathy.

The source was peripheral blood mononuclear cells (PBMCs), collected at new diagnosis, from a patient treated with antithyroid drugs. All receptors come from a young woman with Graves disease.

This chain joins TRBV13 and TRBJ1-2; TRBD1 matches at 8 bases. CDR3 size: 14 residues. Per germline, CDR1 PRHDT and CDR2 FYEKMQ (reference sequence). J gave up 7 bases and V 0 bases, and 4 bases lay outside the gene matches. As DNA, the CDR3 is TGTGCCAGCAGCTTAGGGTCAGGGACAGGTGGCTACACCTTC. Translation gives CASSLGSGTGGYTF.

This clonotype has ten or more counts. The chain is built from TRBV10-3 and TRBJ1-2; 9 nucleotides align to TRBD1. Germline V gene data show CDR1 as ENHRY and CDR2 as SYGVKD. Trimming at V came to 8 bases and at J to 2 bases, leaving 3 bases not matched to a gene. This CDR3 is 13 amino acids long. The CDR3 loop is CAILGQGNYGYTF. The CDR3 nucleotides read TGTGCCATCTTAGGACAGGGGAACTATGGCTACACCTTC.

This clonotype was picked up many times. The rearrangement joins TRBV20-1 to TRBJ2-1; D ambiguous. The CDR3 runs to 15 residues. Trimming removed 0 bases from V and 5 bases from J, with 14 bases in between. The germline CDR1 and CDR2 sequences are DFQATT and SNEGSKA (reference sequence). The CDR3, as DNA: TGCAGTGCTAGAGATATAGCCCGACCGAACAATGAGCAGTTCTTC. It yields the protein CSARDIARPNNEQFF.

This clonotype was seen many times. The rearrangement joins TRBV27 to TRBJ2-3, with 9 bases that match TRBD2. The CDR3 runs 18 residues. Germline V gene data show CDR1 as MNHEY and CDR2 as SMNVEV (reference sequence). The V gene end was trimmed by 1 base and the J gene end by 3 bases; junction bases not matched to a gene: 11. The CDR3 DNA reads as TGTGCCAGCAGTTTATTTCGATTAGCGGGAGTGGGAACAGATACGCAGTATTTT. Translated, it gives CASSLFRLAGVGTDTQYF.

In this sample, this clonotype turned up a few times. The rearrangement joins TRBV28 to TRBJ1-2, with unresolved D. CDR1 and CDR2 (germline): MDHEN, SYDVKM. The V end lost 2 bases, the J end lost 6 bases, and 10 bases lay between the germline ends. The CDR3 is 13 amino acids. The CDR3 loop reads CASSLRGNNGYTF. The CDR3 DNA reads as TGTGCCAGCAGTTTAAGAGGGAATAATGGCTACACCTTC.

This chain links TRBV28 with TRBJ1-5; D is possibly TRBD1 (5 bases). The V gene's germline CDR1 is MDHEN and CDR2 SYDVKM. The V end was cut by 6 bases, the J end by 6 bases, with 18 bases between. The CDR3 contains 15 residues. The CDR3 reads CASSSYDSAGQPQHF. In nucleotides, the CDR3 is TGTGCCAGCAGCTCATATGACAGCGCCGGTCAGCCCCAGCATTTT.

This clonotype was picked up many times. The chain carries TRBV5-1 and TRBJ2-3; 9 bases line up with TRBD2. This CDR3 contains 17 residues. Germline V gene sequence: CDR1 SGHRS, CDR2 YFSETQ. V shed 4 bases and J 0 bases; nucleotides not matched to a gene: 9. The CDR3 nucleotides are TGCGCCAGCAGCGTTTCCGGGACTAGCCTTAGCACAGATACGCAGTATTTT. Translation: CASSVSGTSLSTDTQYF.

This chain links TRBV4-1 with TRBJ2-1; tentatively, D is TRBD2 (6 bases). Germline CDR1 is MGHRA and CDR2 is YSYEKL. The CDR3 runs to 15 residues. The V end lost 7 bases, the J end lost 8 bases, and 21 bases lay between the germline ends. The CDR3 here is CASTKMGLPPDEQFF. In DNA form, the CDR3 reads TGCGCCAGCACCAAGATGGGACTCCCGCCGGATGAGCAGTTCTTC.

This clonotype was counted at least ten times. The gene calls are TRBV2 and TRBJ1-4, with 10 bases that match TRBD1. CDR3 size: 18 residues. With 0 bases clipped from V and 0 bases from J, the junction kept 4 bases outside the gene matches. The germline CDR1 and CDR2 sequences are SNHLY and FYNNEI. As DNA, the CDR3 is TGTGCCAGCAGTGAAGCCGGGACAGGGGCTGCAACTAATGAAAAACTGTTTTTT. It translates to CASSEAGTGAATNEKLFF.

This chain uses TRBV20-1 with TRBJ2-1; 7 bases align to TRBD2. Unmatched junction bases numbered 5, after V lost 1 base and J lost 2 bases. Germline CDR1 is DFQATT and CDR2 is SNEGSKA (reference sequence). This CDR3 spans 15 amino acids. The CDR3: CSARVGGSTYNEQFF. CDR3 nucleotides: TGCAGTGCTAGAGTCGGCGGGAGCACCTACAATGAGCAGTTCTTC.

This clonotype was seen many times. The chain employs TRBV5-5 and TRBJ2-5, with D maybe TRBD2 (5 bases). The germline gives CDR1 SGHKS, CDR2 YYEKEE (reference sequence). V lost 4 bases, J lost 4 bases, and 17 bases lay in between. This CDR3 is 15 amino acids long. CDR3 sequence reads: CASSPLAPGLETQYF. The CDR3 DNA reads as TGTGCCAGCAGCCCACTCGCCCCGGGGTTAGAGACCCAGTACTTC.

This clonotype was seen ten or more times. The rearrangement joins TRBV11-3 to TRBJ2-2, with 7 bases that match TRBD2. The CDR3 runs to 16 residues. The germline gives CDR1 SGHNT, CDR2 YENEEA. V was pared by 1 base and J by 0 bases, with 2 bases of the junction left unmatched. The CDR3 spells CASSLVAGANTGELFF. The CDR3 nucleotides read TGTGCCAGCAGCTTAGTGGCGGGGGCGAACACCGGGGAGCTGTTTTTT.

At least ten counts were recorded for this clonotype. V is TRBV5-8 and J is TRBJ2-5; TRBD2 matches 12 bases. The junction had 2 bases not matched to a gene; V was cut back by 4 bases and J by 1 base. Germline V gives CDR1 SGHTS, CDR2 YDEGEE. This CDR3 comprises 15 residues. CDR3 in DNA: TGTGCCAGCAGCCCGGGACTAGCGGGCCAAGAGACCCAGTACTTC. It yields the protein CASSPGLAGQETQYF. Variable domain in full (rest from reference TRBV5-8 and TRBJ2-5): EAGVTQSPTHLIKTRGQQATLRCSPISGHTSVYWYQQALGLGLQFLLWYDEGEERNRGNFPPRFSGRQFPNYSSELNVNALELEDSALYLCASSPGLAGQETQYFGPGTRLLVL.